This T cell receptor (beta chain) was documented in a study of T cell responses to AZD1222 COVID-19 vaccine. As for the study in general: The study pooled second doses at about 4 or about 12 weeks. Whole-study findings and limits: The span of vaccine-associated CD4 TCRs extended across spike, with dominance at 160-218 and 743-854. It should be noted that donors were predominantly white British and more often female, and clonal diversity was possibly underestimated. Baseline testing showed seropositivity in only 6 or 7 AZD1222 recipients.

As to this clone: Antigen: not known.

Profiled with immunoSEQ multiplex PCR; TCRdb holds only in-frame clones, not every one. The profile shows some 100,000 clones, 87% of them singletons. The CDR3 totals 12 residues. Losses at the gene ends were 2 bases for V and 6 bases for J; bases not matched to a gene: 3. The germline CDR1 and CDR2 sequences are SQVTM and ANQGSEA. Sequences were derived from peripheral blood, sampled on day 0 of AZD1222 vaccination. The chain employs TRBV29-1 and TRBJ1-1; 7 bases line up with TRBD1. This clonotype was obtained from an adult in good health. The CDR3 region has the DNA TGCAGCGTTGAACACAGGGGACCTGAAGCTTTCTTT. This translates into CSVEHRGPEAFF.